This T cell receptor beta chain was retrieved from a study of T cells in Graves' hyperthyroidism and ophthalmopathy (dated by TCRdb to the late 2010s). About the investigation overall: Peripheral blood was sampled at the time of initial diagnosis, prior to any treatment. To identify distinguishing TCR V-J signatures, a discovery cohort of about 100 patients was used, comprising 40 to 45 with Graves' ophthalmopathy and around 60 with stable Graves' hyperthyroidism. Prospective prediction of ophthalmopathy was tested in an independent validation cohort consisting of 18 hyperthyroidism patients and around 17 patients who later progressed to ophthalmopathy. The 90 to 100 discovery patients were randomly divided into training and test sets at a 7:3 ratio. Thyroid tissue and blood T-cell repertoires from several Graves' hyperthyroidism patients were also compared in the study. After blood sampling, hyperthyroidism patients were treated with methimazole at a starting dose of 30 mg daily, and ophthalmopathy patients were treated with high-dose intravenous methylprednisolone. The paper reports TCR Vbeta CDR3 sequencing of more than 120 peripheral blood samples: 43 ophthalmopathy, under 85 hyperthyroidism and around 17 progressor patients.

Study-wide conclusions, independent of this receptor: Sample size was not statistically predetermined, and blinding of investigators to group allocation was not performed. A model built on a 13 V-J signature distinguished ophthalmopathy from stable hyperthyroidism, reaching 85% to 90% sensitivity and 81.08% specificity in cross-validation and 80%/75% in testing. In validation, progression to ophthalmopathy was predicted by the model with nearly 71% sensitivity and 72% to 85% specificity, a median of roughly 6.4 months before onset. Most expanded thyroid clonotypes (frequency above 0.001) were also found in blood, which suggests that blood repertoires may mirror thyroid immune responses.

Stable Graves' hyperthyroidism was defined as no progression to ophthalmopathy during 18 months of follow-up. The hyperthyroidism patients were between 18 and 65 years old and newly diagnosed, with a disease duration of less than 2 months. The study excluded patients with uncontrolled infections, other autoimmune diseases, pregnancy or lactation. Clinical symptoms, serum thyroxine and TRAb, thyroid ultrasound, and orbital computed tomography formed the basis for the diagnoses. PBMCs were isolated from 7.5 to 10 ml of fresh peripheral blood by Ficoll-Paque density gradient centrifugation. Trizol reagent was used to extract total RNA, and RNA quality was then checked on an Agilent 2100 Bioanalyzer. CDR1 and CDR2, per the germline V gene (reference sequence), are LGHDT and YNNKEL. V was cut back by 6 bases and J by 9 bases, leaving a gap of 15 bases between them. The CDR3 runs 13 residues from the cysteine to the phenylalanine. Kept here is only the CDR3 DNA, which spans 39 bases and is read in frame from base 1.

Turning to this clonotype: Which antigen it targets is not known. No much larger clonotype is one base removed from it; base qualities were not supplied.

TCR beta CDR3 regions were amplified from RNA transcripts. The TCR CDR3 was subjected to a first round of RT-PCR using the HTBI primer set and the Qiagen OneStep RT-PCR kit. A second multiplex PCR round built the libraries, followed by size selection and purification. Paired-end sequencing of the libraries was performed with 100 bp reads on an Illumina HiSeq2000. Turning to the authors' computational methods: SOAPnuke was used to process the raw data, with reads discarded if the reads contained adapters or uncalled bases, had a mean Phred below 15, or lacked an exact constant-primer or identifier match. High-quality paired reads were merged with COPE v1.2.5, and unique nucleotide sequences were defined as clonotypes. MiTCR v1.1 was used to align clonotypes to the IMGT TRBV, TRBD and TRBJ reference segments. The analysis was restricted to V-J combinations with a frequency above 0.0001, which together covered 98% to 99.2% of the repertoires. The TCS score was defined as F50 (clonal expansion) divided by E x V (chaos), with BLOSUM62-based TCRdist calculated between CDR3 peptides within each V-J. Welch's t-statistics and random forest reduced around 510 V-J features to roughly 13, which were used in a naive Bayes classifier (R e1071). TCRdb redid the processing of the public reads, applying fastp at Q25 and MiXCR, and retained in-frame beta chains. CDR3 protein sequences are deduplicated, and each keeps its most common genes and DNA. The V and J calls come from TCRdb's annotation, not from the publication. For this sample the table gives about 420,000 distinct CDR3 sequences, of which around 15% were detected only once. The ten largest clonotypes hold more than 4.5% of the sample.

The sequence links TRBV3-1 to TRBJ1-5; there is no confident call for the D gene. The TCR sequence derives from a woman younger than 35 with Graves' hyperthyroidism. The sample was blood. The CDR3 here reads CASSPRLDRPQHF. The DNA reads TGTGCCAGCAGTCCGAGACTAGATCGGCCCCAGCATTTT. Beyond the CDR3, the reference TRBV3-1 and TRBJ1-5 genes provide the residues; the full variable domain reads: DTAVSQTPKYLVTQMGNDKSIKCEQNLGHDTMYWYKQDSKKFLKIMFSYNNKELIINETVPNRFSPKSPDKAHLNLHINSLELGDSAVYFCASSPRLDRPQHFGDGTRLSIL.